The source of this T cell receptor beta chain is a study of T-cell memory formation after mild COVID-19. Overall study: TCR clusters largely stayed donor specific.

There are 15 residues in the CDR3. The V and J ends lost 0 bases and 4 bases, in that order; junction bases with no gene match: 4. Looked up from germline, CDR1 is ENHRY and CDR2 is SYGVKD. TCRdb fed the 5' RACE reads into MiXCR, producing one record per CDR3 protein. The sample carries about 250,000 distinct CDR3 sequences, 15% recorded once. The receptor's source is an adult woman who had mild COVID-19 (a few samples of this study predate the infection). Cell type and time point are not known. What was sequenced was PBMCs or a T cell subset sorted from them (not recorded which). The chain recombines TRBV10-3 with TRBJ2-7, with 9 bases aligning to TRBD1. Written as DNA, the CDR3 is TGTGCCATCAGTGAGTCGGACAGGGGACCATACGAGCAGTACTTC. It yields the protein CAISESDRGPYEQYF.